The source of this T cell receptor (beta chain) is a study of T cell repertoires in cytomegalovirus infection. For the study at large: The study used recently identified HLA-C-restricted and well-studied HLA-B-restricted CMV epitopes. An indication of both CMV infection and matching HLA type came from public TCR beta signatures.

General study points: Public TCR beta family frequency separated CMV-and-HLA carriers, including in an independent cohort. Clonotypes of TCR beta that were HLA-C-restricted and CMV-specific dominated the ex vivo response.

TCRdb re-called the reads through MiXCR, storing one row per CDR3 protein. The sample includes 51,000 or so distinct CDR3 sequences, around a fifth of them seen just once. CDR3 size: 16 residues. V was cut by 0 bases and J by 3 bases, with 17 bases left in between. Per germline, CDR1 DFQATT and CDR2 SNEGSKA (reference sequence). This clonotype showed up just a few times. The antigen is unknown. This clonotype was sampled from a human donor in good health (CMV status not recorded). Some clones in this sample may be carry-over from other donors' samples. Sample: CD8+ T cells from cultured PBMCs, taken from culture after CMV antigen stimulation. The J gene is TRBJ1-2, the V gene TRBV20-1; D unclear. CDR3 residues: CSARDQAPDSYYGYTF. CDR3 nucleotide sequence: TGCAGTGCTAGAGATCAGGCCCCAGACTCGTACTATGGCTACACCTTC.